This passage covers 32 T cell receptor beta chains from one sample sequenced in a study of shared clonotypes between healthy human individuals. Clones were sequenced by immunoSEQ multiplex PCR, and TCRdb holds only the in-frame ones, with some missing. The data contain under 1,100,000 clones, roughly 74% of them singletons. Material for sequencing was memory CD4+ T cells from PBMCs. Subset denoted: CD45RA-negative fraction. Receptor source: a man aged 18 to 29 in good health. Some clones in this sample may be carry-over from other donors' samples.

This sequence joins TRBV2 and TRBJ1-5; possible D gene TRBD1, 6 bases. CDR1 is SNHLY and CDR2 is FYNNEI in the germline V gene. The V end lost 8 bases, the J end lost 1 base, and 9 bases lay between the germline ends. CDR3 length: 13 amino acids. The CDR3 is CASARGSNQPQHF. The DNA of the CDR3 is TGTGCCAGCGCCAGGGGAAGCAATCAGCCCCAGCATTTT.

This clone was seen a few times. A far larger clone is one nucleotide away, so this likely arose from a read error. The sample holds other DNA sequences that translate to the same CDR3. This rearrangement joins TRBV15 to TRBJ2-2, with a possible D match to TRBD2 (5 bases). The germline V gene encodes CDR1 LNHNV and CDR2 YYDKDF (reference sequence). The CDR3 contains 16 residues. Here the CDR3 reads CATSREVILNTGELFF. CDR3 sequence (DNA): TGTGCCACCAGCAGAGAAGTAATCTTGAACACCGGGGAGCTGTTCTTT. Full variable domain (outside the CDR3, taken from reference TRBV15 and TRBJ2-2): DAMVIQNPRYQVTQFGKPVTLSCSQTLNHNVMYWYQQKSSQAPKLLFHYYDKDFNNEADTPDNFQSRRPNTSFCFLDIRSPGLGDTAMYLCATSREVILNTGELFFGEGSRLTVL.

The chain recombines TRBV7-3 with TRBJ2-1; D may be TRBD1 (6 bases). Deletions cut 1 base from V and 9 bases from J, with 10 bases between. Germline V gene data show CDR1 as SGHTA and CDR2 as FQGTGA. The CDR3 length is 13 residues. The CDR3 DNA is TGTGCCAGCAGCTTAAGTCAGGGGAGTGAGCAGTTCTTC. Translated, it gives CASSLSQGSEQFF.

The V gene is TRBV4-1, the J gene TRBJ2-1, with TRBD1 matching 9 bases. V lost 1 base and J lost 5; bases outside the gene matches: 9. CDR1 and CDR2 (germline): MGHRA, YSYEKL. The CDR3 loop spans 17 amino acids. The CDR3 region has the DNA TGCGCCAGCAGCCAAGCCAGCACCGGGACAGGGAACAATGAGCAGTTCTTC. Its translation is CASSQASTGTGNNEQFF.

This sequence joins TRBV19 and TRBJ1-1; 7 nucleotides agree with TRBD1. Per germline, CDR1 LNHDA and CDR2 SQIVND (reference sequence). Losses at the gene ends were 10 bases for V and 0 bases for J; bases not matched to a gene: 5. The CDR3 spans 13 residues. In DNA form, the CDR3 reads TGTGCCACCTCGACAGGGATGAACACTGAAGCTTTCTTT. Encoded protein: CATSTGMNTEAFF.

The CDR3: CASRWDRRTDTQYF. The CDR3 nucleotides read TGTGCCAGCAGATGGGACAGACGCACAGATACGCAGTATTTT. The V gene is TRBV2, the J gene TRBJ2-3; TRBD1 matches at 7 bases. With 6 bases clipped from V and 1 base from J, the junction kept 4 bases outside the gene matches. The CDR3 is 14 amino acids. Germline-derived CDR1 and CDR2 are SNHLY and FYNNEI.

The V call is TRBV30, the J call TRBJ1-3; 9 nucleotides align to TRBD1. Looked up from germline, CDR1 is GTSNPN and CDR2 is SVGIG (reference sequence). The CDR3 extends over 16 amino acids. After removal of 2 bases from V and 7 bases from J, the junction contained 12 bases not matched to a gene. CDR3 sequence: CAWSSGPGQGRNTIYF. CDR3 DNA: TGTGCCTGGAGTTCCGGCCCTGGACAGGGGAGGAACACCATATATTTT.

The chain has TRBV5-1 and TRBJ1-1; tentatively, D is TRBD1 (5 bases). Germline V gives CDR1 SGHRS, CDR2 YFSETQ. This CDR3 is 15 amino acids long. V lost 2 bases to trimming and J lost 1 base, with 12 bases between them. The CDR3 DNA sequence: TGCGCCAGCAGCTTCCCTTCCGGGGCGAACACTGAAGCTTTCTTT. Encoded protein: CASSFPSGANTEAFF.

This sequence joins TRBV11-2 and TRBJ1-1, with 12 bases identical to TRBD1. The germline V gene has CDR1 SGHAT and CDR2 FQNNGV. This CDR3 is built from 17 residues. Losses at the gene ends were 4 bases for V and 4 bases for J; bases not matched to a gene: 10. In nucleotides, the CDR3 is TGTGCCAGCAGCTCCCCGGGACAGGGGGCTAGAGGCACTGAAGCTTTCTTT. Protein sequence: CASSSPGQGARGTEAFF.

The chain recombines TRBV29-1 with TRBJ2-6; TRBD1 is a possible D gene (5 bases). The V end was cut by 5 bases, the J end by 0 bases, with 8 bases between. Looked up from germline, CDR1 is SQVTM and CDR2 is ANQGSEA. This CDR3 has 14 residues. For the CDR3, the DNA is TGCAGCGTTACAGGCGTCTCTGGGGCCAACGTCCTGACTTTC. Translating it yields CSVTGVSGANVLTF.

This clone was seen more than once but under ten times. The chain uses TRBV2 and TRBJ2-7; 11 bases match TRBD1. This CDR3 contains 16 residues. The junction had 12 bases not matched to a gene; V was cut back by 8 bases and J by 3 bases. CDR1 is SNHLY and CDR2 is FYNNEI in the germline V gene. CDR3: CASAPGQGQGVYEQYF. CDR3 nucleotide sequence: TGTGCCAGCGCCCCCGGTCAGGGACAGGGGGTCTACGAGCAGTACTTC.

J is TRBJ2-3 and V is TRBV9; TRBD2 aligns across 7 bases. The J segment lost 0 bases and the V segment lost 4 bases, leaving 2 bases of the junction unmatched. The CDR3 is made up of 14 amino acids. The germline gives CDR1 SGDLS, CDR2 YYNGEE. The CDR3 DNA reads TGTGCCAGCAGCCGGCGGGGGAGCACAGATACGCAGTATTTT. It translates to CASSRRGSTDTQYF. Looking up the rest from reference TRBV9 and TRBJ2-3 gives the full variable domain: DSGVTQTPKHLITATGQRVTLRCSPRSGDLSVYWYQQSLDQGLQFLIQYYNGEERAKGNILERFSAQQFPDLHSELNLSSLELGDSALYFCASSRRGSTDTQYFGPGTRLTVL.

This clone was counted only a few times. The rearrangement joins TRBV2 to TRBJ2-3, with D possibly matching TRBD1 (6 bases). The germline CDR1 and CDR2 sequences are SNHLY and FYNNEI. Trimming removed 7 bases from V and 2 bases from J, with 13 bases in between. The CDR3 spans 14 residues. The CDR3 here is CASIRQVYTDTQYF. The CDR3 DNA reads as TGTGCCAGCATTCGACAGGTATACACAGATACGCAGTATTTT. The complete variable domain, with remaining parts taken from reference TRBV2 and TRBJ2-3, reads EPEVTQTPSHQVTQMGQEVILRCVPISNHLYFYWYRQILGQKVEFLVSFYNNEISEKSEIFDDQFSVERPDGSNFTLKIRSTKLEDSAMYFCASIRQVYTDTQYFGPGTRLTVL.

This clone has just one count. The CDR3 loop reads CASRILTGNYGYTF. For the CDR3, the DNA is TGTGCCAGCAGAATACTGACAGGGAACTATGGCTACACCTTC. The chain employs TRBV6-1 and TRBJ1-2, with TRBD1 matching 7 bases. V shed 6 bases, J shed 2 bases, and the junction held 6 bases outside the gene matches. Germline-derived CDR1 and CDR2 are MNHNS and SASEGT. The CDR3 sequence is 14 residues long.

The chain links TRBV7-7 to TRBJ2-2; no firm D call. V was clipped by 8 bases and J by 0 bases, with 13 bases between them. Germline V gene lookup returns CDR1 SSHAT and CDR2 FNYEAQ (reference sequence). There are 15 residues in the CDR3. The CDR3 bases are TGTGCCAGCGCAAGGTTACCCCCGAACACCGGGGAGCTGTTTTTT. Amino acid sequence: CASARLPPNTGELFF.

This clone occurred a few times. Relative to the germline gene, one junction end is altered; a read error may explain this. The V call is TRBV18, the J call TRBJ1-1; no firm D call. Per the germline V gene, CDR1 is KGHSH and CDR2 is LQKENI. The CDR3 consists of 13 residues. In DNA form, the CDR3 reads TGTGCCAGCTCCCCACGTGAAGTCGCTGAAGCTTTCTTT. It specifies CASSPREVAEAFF.

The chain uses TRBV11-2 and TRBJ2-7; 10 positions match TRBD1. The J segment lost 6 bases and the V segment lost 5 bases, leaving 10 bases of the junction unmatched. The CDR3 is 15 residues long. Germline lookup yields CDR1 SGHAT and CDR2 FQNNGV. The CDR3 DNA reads TGTGCCAGCAGCCCGGGGACAGGGGTGGAGGTCGAGCAGTACTTC. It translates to CASSPGTGVEVEQYF.

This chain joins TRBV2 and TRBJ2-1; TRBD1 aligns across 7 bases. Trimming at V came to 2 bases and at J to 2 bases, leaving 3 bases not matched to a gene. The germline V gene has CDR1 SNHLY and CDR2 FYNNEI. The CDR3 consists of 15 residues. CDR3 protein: CASSEQGVPYNEQFF. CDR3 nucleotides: TGTGCCAGCAGTGAACAGGGGGTACCCTACAATGAGCAGTTCTTC.

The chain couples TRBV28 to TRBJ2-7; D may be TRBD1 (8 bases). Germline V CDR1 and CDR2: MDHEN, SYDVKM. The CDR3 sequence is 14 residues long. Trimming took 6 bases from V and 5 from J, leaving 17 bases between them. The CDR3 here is CASSPGQGGHEQYF. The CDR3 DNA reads TGTGCCAGCAGCCCAGGACAGGGAGGGCACGAGCAGTACTTC.

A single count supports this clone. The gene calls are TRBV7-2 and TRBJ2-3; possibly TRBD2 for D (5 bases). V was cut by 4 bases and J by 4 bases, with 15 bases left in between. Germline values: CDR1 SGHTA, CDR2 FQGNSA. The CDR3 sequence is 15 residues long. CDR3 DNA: TGTGCCAGCAGCTCACCCGCTACTAGGGCAGATACGCAGTATTTT. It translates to CASSSPATRADTQYF.

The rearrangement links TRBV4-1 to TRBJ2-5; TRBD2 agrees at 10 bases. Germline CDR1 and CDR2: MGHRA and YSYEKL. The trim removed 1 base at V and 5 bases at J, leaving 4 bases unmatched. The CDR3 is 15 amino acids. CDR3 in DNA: TGCGCCAGCAGCCAAGTTCGAGCGGGAGGGGAGACCCAGTACTTC. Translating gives CASSQVRAGGETQYF.

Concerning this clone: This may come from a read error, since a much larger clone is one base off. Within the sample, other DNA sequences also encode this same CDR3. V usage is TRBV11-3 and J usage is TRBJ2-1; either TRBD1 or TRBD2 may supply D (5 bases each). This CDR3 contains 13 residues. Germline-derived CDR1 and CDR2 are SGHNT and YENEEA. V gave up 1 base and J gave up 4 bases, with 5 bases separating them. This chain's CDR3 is CASSLGGYNEQFF. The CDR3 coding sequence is TGTGCCAGCAGCTTAGGGGGGTACAATGAGCAGTTCTTC. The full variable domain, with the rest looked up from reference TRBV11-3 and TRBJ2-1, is EAGVVQSPRYKIIEKKQPVAFWCNPISGHNTLYWYLQNLGQGPELLIRYENEEAVDDSQLPKDRFSAERLKGVDSTLKIQPAELGDSAVYLCASSLGGYNEQFFGPGTRLTVL.

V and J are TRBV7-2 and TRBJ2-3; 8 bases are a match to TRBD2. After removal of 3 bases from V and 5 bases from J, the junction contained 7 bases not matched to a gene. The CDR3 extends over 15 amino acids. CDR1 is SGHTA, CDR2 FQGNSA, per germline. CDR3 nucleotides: TGTGCCAGCAGCTTTTTCCGCGGGAGGATAGATACGCAGTATTTT. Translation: CASSFFRGRIDTQYF. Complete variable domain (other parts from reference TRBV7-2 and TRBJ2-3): GAGVSQSPSNKVTEKGKDVELRCDPISGHTALYWYRQSLGQGLEFLIYFQGNSAPDKSGLPSDRFSAERTGGSVSTLTIQRTQQEDSAVYLCASSFFRGRIDTQYFGPGTRLTVL.

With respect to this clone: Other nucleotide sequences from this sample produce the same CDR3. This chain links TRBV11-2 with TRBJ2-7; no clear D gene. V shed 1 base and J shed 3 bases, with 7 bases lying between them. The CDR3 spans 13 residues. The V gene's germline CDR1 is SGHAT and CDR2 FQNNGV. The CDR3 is CASSLVTSYEQYF. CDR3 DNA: TGTGCCAGCAGCTTAGTGACGAGCTACGAGCAGTACTTC. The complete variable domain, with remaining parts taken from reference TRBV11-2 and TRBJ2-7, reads EAGVAQSPRYKIIEKRQSVAFWCNPISGHATLYWYQQILGQGPKLLIQFQNNGVVDDSQLPKDRFSAERLKGVDSTLKIQPAKLEDSAVYLCASSLVTSYEQYFGPGTRLTVT.

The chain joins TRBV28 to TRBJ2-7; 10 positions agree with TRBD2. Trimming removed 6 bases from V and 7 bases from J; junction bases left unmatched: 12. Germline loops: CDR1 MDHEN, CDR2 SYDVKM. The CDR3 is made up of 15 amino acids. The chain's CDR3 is CASSHRASGSPEQYF. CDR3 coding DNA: TGTGCCAGCAGCCACCGGGCTAGCGGGAGTCCTGAGCAGTACTTC.

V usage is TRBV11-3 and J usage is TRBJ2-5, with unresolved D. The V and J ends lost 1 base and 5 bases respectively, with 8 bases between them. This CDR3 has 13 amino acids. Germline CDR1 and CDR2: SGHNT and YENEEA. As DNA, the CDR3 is TGTGCCAGCAGCTTAGGGCCCTTTGAGACCCAGTACTTC. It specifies CASSLGPFETQYF.

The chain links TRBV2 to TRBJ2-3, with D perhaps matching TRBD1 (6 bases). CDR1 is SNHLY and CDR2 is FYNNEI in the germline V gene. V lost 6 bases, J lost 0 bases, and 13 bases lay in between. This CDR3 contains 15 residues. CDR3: CASSYDRLSTDTQYF. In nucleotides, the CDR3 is TGTGCCAGCAGCTACGACAGGCTGAGCACAGATACGCAGTATTTT. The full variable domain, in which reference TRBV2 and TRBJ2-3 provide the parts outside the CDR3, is EPEVTQTPSHQVTQMGQEVILRCVPISNHLYFYWYRQILGQKVEFLVSFYNNEISEKSEIFDDQFSVERPDGSNFTLKIRSTKLEDSAMYFCASSYDRLSTDTQYFGPGTRLTVL.

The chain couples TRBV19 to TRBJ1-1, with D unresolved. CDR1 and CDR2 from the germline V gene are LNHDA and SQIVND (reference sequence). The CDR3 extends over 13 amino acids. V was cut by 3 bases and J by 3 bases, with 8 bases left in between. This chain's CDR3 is CASSITGDTEAFF. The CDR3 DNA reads TGTGCCAGTAGTATCACTGGGGACACTGAAGCTTTCTTT.

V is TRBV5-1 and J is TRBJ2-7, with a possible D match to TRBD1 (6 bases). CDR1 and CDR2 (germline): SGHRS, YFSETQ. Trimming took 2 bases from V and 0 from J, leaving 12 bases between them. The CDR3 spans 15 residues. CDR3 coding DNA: TGCGCCAGCAGCTTACGGACAGACAACTCCTACGAGCAGTACTTC. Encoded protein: CASSLRTDNSYEQYF.

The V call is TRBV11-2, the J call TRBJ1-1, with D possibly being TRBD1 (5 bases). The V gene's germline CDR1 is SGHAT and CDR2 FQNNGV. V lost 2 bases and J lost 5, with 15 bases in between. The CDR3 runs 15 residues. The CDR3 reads CASSLLGRVGTEAFF. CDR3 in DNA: TGTGCCAGCAGCTTACTGGGCAGGGTTGGGACTGAAGCTTTCTTT.

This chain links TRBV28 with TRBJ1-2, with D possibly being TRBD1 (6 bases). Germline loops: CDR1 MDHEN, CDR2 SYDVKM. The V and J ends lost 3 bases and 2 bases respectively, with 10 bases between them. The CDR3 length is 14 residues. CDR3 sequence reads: CASSFLRGNYGYTF. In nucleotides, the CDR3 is TGTGCCAGCAGTTTCCTAAGGGGGAACTATGGCTACACCTTC.

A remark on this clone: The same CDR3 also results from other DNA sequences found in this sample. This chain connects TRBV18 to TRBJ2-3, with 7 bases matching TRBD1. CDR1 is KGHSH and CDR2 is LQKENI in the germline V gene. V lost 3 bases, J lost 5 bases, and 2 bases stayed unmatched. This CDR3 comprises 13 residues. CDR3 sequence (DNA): TGTGCCAGCTCACCGGCAGGGGGAGATACGCAGTATTTT. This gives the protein CASSPAGGDTQYF.